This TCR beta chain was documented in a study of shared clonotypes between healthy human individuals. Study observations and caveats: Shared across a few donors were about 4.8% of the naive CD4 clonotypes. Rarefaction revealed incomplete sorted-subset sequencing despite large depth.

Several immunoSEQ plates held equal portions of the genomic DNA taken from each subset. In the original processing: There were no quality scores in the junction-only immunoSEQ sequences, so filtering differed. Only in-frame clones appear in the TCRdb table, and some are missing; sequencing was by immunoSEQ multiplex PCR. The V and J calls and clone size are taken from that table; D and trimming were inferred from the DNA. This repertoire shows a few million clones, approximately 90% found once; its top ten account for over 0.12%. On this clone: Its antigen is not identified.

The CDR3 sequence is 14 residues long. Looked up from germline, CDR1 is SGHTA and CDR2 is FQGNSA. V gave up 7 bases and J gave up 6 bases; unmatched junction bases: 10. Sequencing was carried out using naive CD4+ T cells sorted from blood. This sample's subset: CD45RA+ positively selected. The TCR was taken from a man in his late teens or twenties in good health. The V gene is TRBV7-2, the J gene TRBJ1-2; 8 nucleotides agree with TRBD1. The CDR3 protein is CASTVQTGVHGYTF. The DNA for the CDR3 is TGTGCCAGCACCGTTCAGACAGGGGTTCATGGCTACACCTTC.